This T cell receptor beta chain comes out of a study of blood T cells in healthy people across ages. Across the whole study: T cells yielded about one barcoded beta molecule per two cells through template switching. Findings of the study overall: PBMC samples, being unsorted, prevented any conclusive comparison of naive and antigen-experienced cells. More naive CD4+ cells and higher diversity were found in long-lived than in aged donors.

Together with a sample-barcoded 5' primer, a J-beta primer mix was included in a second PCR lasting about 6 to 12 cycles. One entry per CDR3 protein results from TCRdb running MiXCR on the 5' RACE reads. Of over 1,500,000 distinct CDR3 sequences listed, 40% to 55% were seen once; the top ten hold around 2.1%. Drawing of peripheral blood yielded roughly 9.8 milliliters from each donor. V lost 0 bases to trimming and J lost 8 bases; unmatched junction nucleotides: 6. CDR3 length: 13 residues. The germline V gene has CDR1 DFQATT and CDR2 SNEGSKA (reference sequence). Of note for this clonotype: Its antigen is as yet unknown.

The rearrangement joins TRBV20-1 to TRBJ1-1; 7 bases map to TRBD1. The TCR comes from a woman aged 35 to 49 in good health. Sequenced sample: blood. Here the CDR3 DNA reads TGCAGTGCTAGAGATACGACAGGGCTCGAAGCTTTCTTT. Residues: CSARDTTGLEAFF.